This T cell receptor beta chain is drawn from a study of blood T cell repertoires in COVID-19. Study at large: PBMCs, B-cell-depleted T cells, or T cells were the source of the cDNA or gDNA that made up the material.

Study processing details: Estimation of nucleated cell counts relied on the amplification of reference gene primers. Clones were sequenced by immunoSEQ multiplex PCR, and TCRdb holds only the in-frame ones, with some missing. That table gives V, J and clone size, and the DNA gave D and trimming. The sample holds approximately 300,000 clones, nearly 90% seen once. The V and J ends lost 3 bases and 6 bases, in that order; junction bases with no gene match: 15. Germline V gene sequence: CDR1 ENHRY, CDR2 SYGVKD. This CDR3 contains 17 residues. Seattle cases were enrolled at active infection and followed longitudinally.

The receptor was isolated from a woman aged 40 to 50 with COVID-19, enrolled during active disease. The chain is built from TRBV10-3 and TRBJ2-5; 8 nucleotides agree with TRBD1. The sequencing input was peripheral blood. DNA for the CDR3: TGTGCCATCAGTGAATACCGGACAGGGTTTCAGTCCCAGACCCAGTACTTC. Protein: CAISEYRTGFQSQTQYF.